One sample yielded the 7 T cell receptor beta chains listed below, sequenced in a study of CD8+ T cells in alopecia areata. Extracted RNA was reverse transcribed into cDNA, the sequencing template. The protocol was immunoSEQ multiplex PCR, while the TCRdb copy is restricted to in-frame clones and leaves out a portion. The sample lists 100,000 to 150,000 clones, 58% occurring once. The source material was CD4+ T cells sorted from blood, sampled at week 0. These receptors came from a human donor with alopecia areata.

This clone has just a few counts. The rearrangement links TRBV23-1 to TRBJ2-7; D gene unclear. TRBV23-1 is sorted into the ORF group, with uncertain function. CDR3 size: 14 residues. V lost 0 bases, J lost 7 bases, and 13 bases lay in between. CDR3 DNA sequence: TGCGCCAGCAGTCAATCGCCTGGGGTACGTGAGCAGTACTTC. Amino acids: CASSQSPGVREQYF.

V and J are TRBV5-1 and TRBJ2-7, with no clear D. The CDR3 spans 14 residues. Germline loops: CDR1 SGHRS, CDR2 YFSETQ. The V and J ends lost 0 bases and 1 base respectively, with 8 bases between them. The CDR3 nucleotides read TGCGCCAGCAGCTTGGGGCAAGGGTCCTACGAGCAGTACTTC. Translation gives CASSLGQGSYEQYF.

This chain uses TRBV6-5 with TRBJ1-6, with D possibly being TRBD1 (5 bases). V was clipped by 7 bases and J by 10 bases, with 17 bases between them. Germline V gives CDR1 MNHEY, CDR2 SVGAGI. This CDR3 spans 14 amino acids. The CDR3 is CASNPRGRESPLHF. DNA for the CDR3: TGTGCCAGCAACCCGAGGGGTAGGGAATCACCCCTCCACTTT.

This rearrangement joins TRBV9 to TRBJ2-2; perhaps D is TRBD1 or TRBD2 (6 bases each). V lost 2 bases and J lost 0, with 26 bases in between. Germline lookup yields CDR1 SGDLS and CDR2 YYNGEE. The CDR3 contains 21 residues. Here the CDR3 reads CASSVRELGGHFRSNTGELFF. The CDR3 DNA reads TGTGCCAGCAGCGTTCGAGAATTGGGGGGACACTTTCGCTCGAACACCGGGGAGCTGTTTTTT.

This chain uses TRBV5-1 with TRBJ2-1, with TRBD2 matching 13 bases. CDR1 is SGHRS, CDR2 YFSETQ, per germline. The CDR3 runs 14 residues. The ends lost 6 bases at V and 10 bases at J; junction bases unmatched: 7. CDR3 nucleotides: TGCGCCAGCACGGGGACTAGCGGGAATGGAGAGCAGTTCTTC. It yields the protein CASTGTSGNGEQFF.

This clone has more than one count but fewer than ten. The rearrangement joins TRBV29-1 to TRBJ1-3; D is ambiguous. The CDR3 covers 14 residues. The germline gives CDR1 SQVTM, CDR2 ANQGSEA. Trimming took 0 bases from V and 0 from J, leaving 6 bases between them. CDR3 bases: TGCAGCGTTGAAGACCGCTCCTCTGGAAACACCATATATTTT. Its translation: CSVEDRSSGNTIYF. The whole variable domain, filled in from reference TRBV29-1 and TRBJ1-3, reads SAVISQKPSRDICQRGTSLTIQCQVDSQVTMMFWYRQQPGQSLTLIATANQGSEATYESGFVIDKFPISRPNLTFSTLTVSNMSPEDSSIYLCSVEDRSSGNTIYFGEGSWLTVV.

The DNA for the CDR3 is TGCGCCAGCAGCCAAGATTACGACTACGAGCAGTACTTC. Translated, it gives CASSQDYDYEQYF. The gene calls are TRBV4-1 and TRBJ2-7; no reliable D call. The germline V gene encodes CDR1 MGHRA and CDR2 YSYEKL. Trimming shortened V by 0 bases and J by 3 bases, and 6 bases separated the two germline ends. The CDR3 has 13 residues.